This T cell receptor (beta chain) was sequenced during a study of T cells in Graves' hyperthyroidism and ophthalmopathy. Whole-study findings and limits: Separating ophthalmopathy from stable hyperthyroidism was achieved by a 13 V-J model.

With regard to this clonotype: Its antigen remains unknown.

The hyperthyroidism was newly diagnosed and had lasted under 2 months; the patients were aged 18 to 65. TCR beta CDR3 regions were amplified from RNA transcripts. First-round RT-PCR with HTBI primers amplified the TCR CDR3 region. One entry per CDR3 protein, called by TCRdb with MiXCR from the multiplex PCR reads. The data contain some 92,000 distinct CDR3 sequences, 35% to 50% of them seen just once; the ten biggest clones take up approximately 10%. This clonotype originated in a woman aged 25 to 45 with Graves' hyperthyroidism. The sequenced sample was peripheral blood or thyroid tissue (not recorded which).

CDR3 amino acids: CSLAGAYEQYF. Here the CDR3 DNA reads TGCAGCTTGGCAGGGGCCTACGAGCAGTACTTC. The chain uses TRBV20-1 and TRBJ2-7, with a tentative D call TRBD1 (6 bases). This CDR3 spans 11 amino acids. The germline V gene has CDR1 DFQATT and CDR2 SNEGSKA (reference sequence).